This T cell receptor beta chain comes out of a study of blood T cell repertoires in COVID-19. About the research overall: Spain, Italy and the United States supplied samples that represented acute and convalescent COVID-19. Sources were T cells, B-cell-depleted T cells, or PBMCs; the material itself was cDNA or gDNA.

Study processing details: Amplified reference gene primers provided the basis for estimating nucleated cell counts. Profiled with immunoSEQ multiplex PCR; TCRdb holds only in-frame clones, not every one. The V and J calls and clone size are taken from that table; D and trimming were inferred from the DNA. The sample has some 230,000 clones; 83% are singletons. V was clipped by 6 bases and J by 5 bases; unmatched bases: 2. The CDR3 totals 13 residues. CDR1 MNHEY and CDR2 SMNVEV come from the germline V gene (reference sequence). The TCR was taken from a woman aged 45-60 years with acute or convalescent COVID-19. The material sequenced was peripheral blood. V gene TRBV27 combines with J gene TRBJ2-2; 8 nucleotides line up with TRBD1. This chain's CDR3 is CASRTGVTGELFF. In DNA, the CDR3 is TGTGCCAGCAGGACAGGGGTTACCGGGGAGCTGTTTTTT.